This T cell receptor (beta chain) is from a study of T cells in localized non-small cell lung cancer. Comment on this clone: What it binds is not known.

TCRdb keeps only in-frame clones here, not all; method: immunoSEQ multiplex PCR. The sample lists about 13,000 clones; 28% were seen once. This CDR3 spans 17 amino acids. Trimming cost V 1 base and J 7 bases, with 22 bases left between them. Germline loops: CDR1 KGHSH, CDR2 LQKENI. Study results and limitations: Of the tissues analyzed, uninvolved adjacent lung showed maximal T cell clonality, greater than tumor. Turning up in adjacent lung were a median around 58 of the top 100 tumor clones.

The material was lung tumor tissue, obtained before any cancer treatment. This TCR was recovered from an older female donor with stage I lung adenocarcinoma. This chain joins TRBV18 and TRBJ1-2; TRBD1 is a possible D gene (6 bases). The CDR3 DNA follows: TGTGCCAGCTCACCACAAAGAAATGGGGGCGCGTTTGGTGGCTACACCTTC. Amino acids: CASSPQRNGGAFGGYTF. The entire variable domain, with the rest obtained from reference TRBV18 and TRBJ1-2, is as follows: NAGVMQNPRHLVRRRGQEARLRCSPMKGHSHVYWYRQLPEEGLKFMVYLQKENIIDESGMPKERFSAEFPKEGPSILRIQQVVRGDSAAYFCASSPQRNGGAFGGYTFGSGTRLTVV.